These T cell receptor beta chains were read from a single sample in a study of blood T cell repertoires in COVID-19. The data were produced by immunoSEQ multiplex PCR, yet TCRdb's version contains in-frame clones alone and is incomplete. The sample carries 350,000 or so clones, more than 70% recorded once. Sequenced input: peripheral blood. These receptors were taken from a woman in her twenties or thirties with COVID-19, enrolled during active disease. Each CDR3 is given with its conserved first and last residue. D genes are given only for firm matches. The listing skips clone size in some rows; elsewhere it reads once, few, many or a size class.

CDR3	DNA	V	J	D	size
CASSRTGGFYNSPLHF	TGTGCCAGCAGTCGGACAGGGGGCTTTTATAATTCACCCCTCCACTTT	TRBV5-4	TRBJ1-6	TRBD1	NA
CASSQELVGELFF	TGTGCCAGCAGCCAAGAACTAGTCGGGGAGCTGTTTTTT	TRBV14	TRBJ2-2	NA	NA
CASSSGLAERTDTQYF	TGCGCCAGCAGCTCGGGACTAGCGGAACGCACAGATACGCAGTATTTT	TRBV5-1	TRBJ2-3	TRBD2	once
CAWSAVPNTEAFF	TGTGCCTGGAGTGCAGTGCCTAACACTGAAGCTTTCTTT	TRBV30	TRBJ1-1	NA	NA
CASSQPGQGVGNTIYF	TGCGCCAGCAGCCAGCCGGGACAGGGAGTGGGGAACACCATATATTTT	TRBV4-1	TRBJ1-3	TRBD1	NA
CATSDSDRDWQYF	TGTGCCACCAGTGACTCCGACAGGGATTGGCAGTATTTT	TRBV24-1	TRBJ2-3	TRBD1	NA
CASSTDRGPNQPQHF	TGTGCCAGCAGCACCGACAGGGGCCCTAATCAGCCCCAGCATTTT	TRBV6-5	TRBJ1-5	TRBD1	once
CASSPLIAGVGTGELFF	TGTGCCAGCAGCCCCCTGATAGCGGGTGTCGGCACCGGGGAGCTGTTTTTT	TRBV4-2	TRBJ2-2	TRBD2	NA
CASSGGRAGELFF	TGTGCCAGCAGTGGGGGGAGGGCCGGGGAGCTGTTTTTT	TRBV2	TRBJ2-2	TRBD2	NA
CASSARGREGPDTQYF	TGTGCCAGCAGCGCCCGCGGGCGGGAGGGCCCGGATACGCAGTATTTT	TRBV9	TRBJ2-3	TRBD2	NA
CASSVEGGQSPLHF	TGTGCCAGCAGCGTAGAAGGGGGCCAGTCACCCCTCCACTTT	TRBV9	TRBJ1-6	TRBD1	NA
CASSMDRLPDTQYF	TGTGCCAGCAGTATGGACAGGTTGCCAGATACGCAGTATTTT	TRBV27	TRBJ2-3	TRBD1	NA
CASSLNRDTGELFF	TGTGCCAGCAGCTTGAACAGGGACACCGGGGAGCTGTTTTTT	TRBV5-4	TRBJ2-2	NA	few
CSATGHPKAFF	TGCAGTGCCACTGGACATCCTAAAGCTTTCTTT	TRBV20-1	TRBJ1-1	NA	NA
CASSLKGLPKTEAFF	TGTGCCAGCAGCTTAAAGGGGCTACCGAAGACTGAAGCTTTCTTT	TRBV7-6	TRBJ1-1	NA	NA
CASSFIRDNQPQHF	TGTGCCAGCAGTTTCATCAGGGACAATCAGCCCCAGCATTTT	TRBV28	TRBJ1-5	NA	NA
CASSFGTGYWNTEAFF	TGTGCCAGCAGTTTTGGGACAGGCTACTGGAACACTGAAGCTTTCTTT	TRBV28	TRBJ1-1	TRBD1	NA
CASSWVMPSSPGELFF	TGTGCCAGCAGCTGGGTAATGCCTAGCTCCCCCGGGGAGCTGTTTTTT	TRBV7-2	TRBJ2-2	NA	NA
CASSIRAGELFF	TGTGCCAGCAGCATCAGGGCCGGGGAGCTGTTTTTT	TRBV9	TRBJ2-2	NA	NA
CASSKGRGYTF	TGTGCCAGCAGCAAGGGGCGCGGCTACACCTTC	TRBV6-5	TRBJ1-2	NA	NA
CASSTSGTSGRYEQYF	TGTGCCAGTAGTACCTCCGGGACTAGCGGGAGATACGAGCAGTACTTC	TRBV19	TRBJ2-7	TRBD2	NA
CASSMGAGDTEAFF	TGTGCCAGTAGTATGGGGGCGGGTGACACTGAAGCTTTCTTT	TRBV19	TRBJ1-1	NA	NA
CASSEAPSLYEQYF	TGTGCCAGCAGTGAAGCACCCAGTCTCTACGAGCAGTACTTC	TRBV6-1	TRBJ2-7	NA	NA
CAGRGLLNEQYF	TGTGCCGGGAGGGGACTGCTTAACGAGCAGTACTTC	TRBV2	TRBJ2-7	TRBD2	few
CASSEENQETQYF	TGTGCCAGCAGCGAGGAGAATCAAGAGACCCAGTACTTC	TRBV9	TRBJ2-5	NA	NA
CASLAPGGYGYTF	TGCGCCAGCCTGGCTCCCGGGGGCTATGGCTACACCTTC	TRBV5-1	TRBJ1-2	NA	NA
CASSDRQGETQYF	TGTGCCAGCAGCGACCGACAGGGGGAGACCCAGTACTTC	TRBV2	TRBJ2-5	TRBD1	NA
CASSISGSWYNEQFF	TGTGCCAGCAGTATTAGCGGGAGTTGGTACAATGAGCAGTTCTTC	TRBV28	TRBJ2-1	TRBD2	NA
CASSLVGEQFF	TGTGCCAGCAGCTTAGTCGGTGAGCAGTTCTTC	TRBV7-2	TRBJ2-1	NA	NA
CASRASEWNEQFF	TGTGCCAGTAGGGCCAGTGAATGGAATGAGCAGTTCTTC	TRBV19	TRBJ2-1	NA	NA
CASSLFGFDGTSGRANEQFF	TGTGCCAGCAGTTTATTCGGCTTCGACGGGACTAGCGGGAGGGCCAATGAGCAGTTCTTC	TRBV27	TRBJ2-1	TRBD2	NA
CAISAQSPSTEAFF	TGTGCCATCAGCGCCCAAAGCCCTTCAACTGAAGCTTTCTTT	TRBV10-3	TRBJ1-1	NA	few
CASKLANTGELFF	TGCGCCAGCAAACTTGCGAACACCGGGGAGCTGTTTTTT	TRBV5-1	TRBJ2-2	NA	NA
CASSLATPRGYNEQFF	TGTGCCAGCAGCTTAGCGACTCCTCGGGGTTACAATGAGCAGTTCTTC	TRBV7-9	TRBJ2-1	NA	NA
CASRRLAGDDEQYF	TGCGCCAGCAGGAGACTAGCGGGAGACGACGAGCAGTACTTC	TRBV5-1	TRBJ2-7	TRBD2	once
CASSSSSGSTDTQYF	TGTGCCAGCAGCTCCTCTAGCGGGAGCACAGATACGCAGTATTTT	TRBV7-9	TRBJ2-3	TRBD2	NA
CASSSRDRGVYEQYF	TGTGCCAGCAGCTCCCGGGACAGGGGGGTCTACGAGCAGTACTTC	TRBV11-2	TRBJ2-7	TRBD1	NA
CSVLLRGQSTDTQYF	TGCAGCGTCCTCCTCCGTGGGCAAAGCACAGATACGCAGTATTTT	TRBV29-1	TRBJ2-3	NA	NA
CASSLPSQGNRKLFF	TGTGCCAGCAGTTTGCCCTCCCAGGGTAATCGAAAACTGTTTTTT	TRBV28	TRBJ1-4	NA	few
CASRVQEGQPQHF	TGTGCCAGCAGGGTCCAGGAGGGACAGCCCCAGCATTTT	TRBV2	TRBJ1-5	NA	NA
CASSTRQGAYRGGSPLHF	TGTGCCAGCAGTACCCGACAGGGGGCCTACCGCGGGGGTTCACCCCTCCACTTT	TRBV27	TRBJ1-6	TRBD1	NA
CASSPRASGSDNEQFF	TGTGCCAGCAGCCCAAGGGCTAGCGGGTCAGACAATGAGCAGTTCTTC	TRBV11-3	TRBJ2-1	TRBD2	NA
CASGAQVYEQYF	TGTGCCAGCGGGGCCCAGGTATACGAGCAGTACTTC	TRBV2	TRBJ2-7	NA	once
CASSLSGRDSNEQFF	TGTGCCAGCAGCCTTAGCGGGAGAGATTCCAATGAGCAGTTCTTC	TRBV3-1/TRBV3-2	TRBJ2-1	TRBD2	NA
CASSLRPNTDTQYF	TGTGCCAGCAGCTTACGTCCGAACACGGATACGCAGTATTTT	TRBV7-2	TRBJ2-3	NA	NA
CASSRVSGETQYF	TGTGCCAGTAGTCGTGTCTCCGGGGAGACCCAGTACTTC	TRBV19	TRBJ2-5	NA	NA
CASRAGTSDPGELFF	TGTGCCAGCAGAGCCGGGACTAGCGATCCCGGGGAGCTGTTTTTT	TRBV5-4	TRBJ2-2	TRBD2	NA
CASSLRTSGVSTDTQYF	TGTGCCAGCAGTTTACGGACTAGCGGGGTTAGCACAGATACGCAGTATTTT	TRBV27	TRBJ2-3	TRBD2	NA
CASSIRTSGRTDTQYF	TGCGCCAGCAGCATACGTACTAGCGGGAGAACAGATACGCAGTATTTT	TRBV5-1	TRBJ2-3	TRBD2	NA
CAWTPGGLGYTF	TGTGCCTGGACACCCGGAGGGCTTGGCTACACCTTC	TRBV30	TRBJ1-2	NA	NA
CASSQEMWREIAGANVLTF	TGTGCCAGCAGCCAAGAGATGTGGCGGGAGATCGCTGGGGCCAACGTCCTGACTTTC	TRBV4-2	TRBJ2-6	TRBD2	once
CASTGVNEEAFF	TGTGCCAGCACCGGAGTGAATGAAGAAGCTTTCTTT	TRBV3-1/TRBV3-2	TRBJ1-1	NA	once
CATSRVGTSGVNEQFF	TGTGCCACCAGCAGAGTGGGGACTAGCGGGGTCAATGAGCAGTTCTTC	TRBV15	TRBJ2-1	TRBD2	few
CASSRDYEQYF	TGTGCCAGCAGTCGAGACTACGAGCAGTACTTC	TRBV5-6	TRBJ2-7	NA	NA
CATSDKGLAGYNEQFF	TGTGCCACCAGTGATAAGGGACTAGCGGGGTACAATGAGCAGTTCTTC	TRBV24-1	TRBJ2-1	TRBD2	NA
CASSYSGGTGELFF	TGTGCCAGCAGTTACTCCGGTGGCACCGGGGAGCTGTTTTTT	TRBV6-5	TRBJ2-2	NA	NA
CASSLLRGGGTDTQYF	TGTGCCAGCAGCCTCCTCCGGGGAGGGGGCACAGATACGCAGTATTTT	TRBV3-1/TRBV3-2	TRBJ2-3	TRBD2	NA
CASTSRGAGAAEQFF	TGTGCCAGCACCTCCCGAGGAGCGGGAGCCGCTGAGCAGTTCTTC	TRBV6-5	TRBJ2-1	TRBD2	NA
CASNQAGSYNEQFF	TGTGCCAGTAATCAGGCAGGCTCCTACAATGAGCAGTTCTTC	TRBV19	TRBJ2-1	NA	NA